This T cell receptor beta chain was captured by sequencing in a study of blood T cell repertoires in COVID-19. Whole-study context: Acute and convalescent COVID-19 specimens originated in the United States, Italy and Spain. PBMCs, B-cell-depleted T cells, or T cells provided the cDNA or gDNA that made up the material.

This clone showed up just a few times. The CDR3 loop spans 14 amino acids. Trimming at V came to 0 bases and at J to 14 bases, leaving 9 bases not matched to a gene. The V gene's germline CDR1 is LGHDT and CDR2 YNNKEL (reference sequence). Original processing notes: Amplifying reference gene primers gave estimates of nucleated cell counts. Clones were sequenced by immunoSEQ multiplex PCR, and TCRdb holds only the in-frame ones, with some missing. V, J and clone size are those of that table, while D and trimming were read from the DNA. The sample includes 140,000 to 150,000 clones, approximately 87% of them seen just once.

V is TRBV3-1 (or the pseudogene TRBV3-2) and J is TRBJ1-3; 8 positions match TRBD1. The specimen was peripheral blood. The receptor's source is a man aged 50 to 59 who had recovered from COVID-19. The CDR3: CASSQDRGQGRLYF. The CDR3 bases are TGTGCCAGCAGCCAAGACAGGGGGCAAGGCCGCCTATATTTT.